This T cell receptor (beta chain) was captured by sequencing in a study of beta chain features in type 1 diabetes. The wider study: Age, gender, cell numbers and subset yield matched between patients and controls.

The sequenced template was cDNA made from the entire isolated RNA. Method: immunoSEQ multiplex PCR; TCRdb's copy keeps in-frame clones and lacks some. The table lists approximately 160,000 clones, about 8.1% of them singletons. The CDR3 is 18 amino acids. Between the trimmed V and J ends, which lost 4 bases and 0 bases, there was a span of 21 bases. The germline gives CDR1 KGHSH, CDR2 LQKENI. Sorted populations were all over 98% pure. The chain carries TRBV18 and TRBJ1-2, with D perhaps TRBD1 (6 bases). The sample consisted of central memory CD4+ T cells from blood. This sequence originates from a man aged 18 to 30 in good health. In DNA form, the CDR3 reads TGTGCCAGCTCACTGGGAGACGCTGGACAGACTACTAACTATGGCTACACCTTC. Amino acids: CASSLGDAGQTTNYGYTF.